This section outlines one TCR beta chain sequence together with its context. Its antigen is unknown. PCR involved 60 Vbeta and 13 Jbeta primers. The repertoire was sequenced with immunoSEQ multiplex PCR; TCRdb's copy has only in-frame clones and lacks some. The table has about 220,000 clones, 75% to 80% seen once. This sample stems from a study of cytomegalovirus exposure and HLA in healthy donors. General study findings and limits: Available immune exposure information was restricted to CMV serostatus only.

The ends lost 5 bases at V and 6 bases at J; junction bases unmatched: 10. The CDR3 sequence is 16 residues long. Germline loops: CDR1 MGHRA, CDR2 YSYEKL. Sequencing was performed on PBMCs. This TCR came from a male donor in good health and CMV-seronegative. The rearrangement links TRBV4-1 to TRBJ2-3, with 11 bases aligning to TRBD2. CDR3 protein: CASSSRTSGRGDTQYF. The DNA of the CDR3 is TGCGCCAGCAGCTCAAGAACTAGCGGGAGAGGGGATACGCAGTATTTT.